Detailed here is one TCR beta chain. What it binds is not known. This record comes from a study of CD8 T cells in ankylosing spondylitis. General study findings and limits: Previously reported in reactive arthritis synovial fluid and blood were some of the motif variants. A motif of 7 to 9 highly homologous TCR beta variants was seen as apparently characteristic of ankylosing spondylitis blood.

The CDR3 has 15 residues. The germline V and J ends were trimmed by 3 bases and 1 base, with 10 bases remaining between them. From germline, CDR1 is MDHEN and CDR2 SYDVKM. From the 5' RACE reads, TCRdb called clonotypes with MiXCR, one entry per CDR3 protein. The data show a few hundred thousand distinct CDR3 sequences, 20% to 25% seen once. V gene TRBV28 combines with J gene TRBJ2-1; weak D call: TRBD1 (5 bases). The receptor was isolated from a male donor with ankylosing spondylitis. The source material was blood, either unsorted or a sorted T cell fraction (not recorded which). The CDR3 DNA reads TGTGCCAGCAGTTTGCAGGGTCAATCCTACAATGAGCAGTTCTTC. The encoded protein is CASSLQGQSYNEQFF. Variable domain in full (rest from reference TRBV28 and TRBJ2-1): DVKVTQSSRYLVKRTGEKVFLECVQDMDHENMFWYRQDPGLGLRLIYFSYDVKMKEKGDIPEGYSVSREKKERFSLILESASTNQTSMYLCASSLQGQSYNEQFFGPGTRLTVL.